Presented here are 29 T cell receptor beta chains from one specimen sequenced in a study of T cell repertoires in aging, cancer and after chemotherapy. Rearranged V-D-J TRB sequences were amplified with a mixed TRB-A/B primer pool. TCRdb passed the multiplex PCR reads through MiXCR, listing each CDR3 protein once. The sample has a few thousand distinct CDR3 sequences; about a quarter are singletons. Peripheral blood genomic DNA, not sorted cells or RNA, was the template. Material: blood. These TCRs come from a human donor with a blood cancer.

The chain is built from TRBV27 and TRBJ2-7; weak D call: TRBD2 (5 bases). Germline V gives CDR1 MNHEY, CDR2 SMNVEV (reference sequence). V was pared by 0 bases and J by 4 bases, with 13 bases between. This CDR3 contains 15 residues. CDR3 in DNA: TGTGCCAGCAGTTTATCAGCTAGAGGGAGATACGAGCAGTACTTC. Amino acids: CASSLSARGRYEQYF.

By sample fraction, this clonotype is medium-sized (0.01 to 0.1%). This sequence joins TRBV6-5 and TRBJ1-5; 9 bases line up with TRBD1. V was pared by 4 bases and J by 0 bases, with 1 base of the junction left unmatched. Germline CDR1 reads MNHEY; CDR2 reads SVGAGI. The CDR3 spans 15 residues. The CDR3 loop is CASSSDRGSNQPQHF. The CDR3 DNA reads TGTGCCAGCAGTTCGGACAGGGGTAGCAATCAGCCCCAGCATTTT.

This clonotype was counted between two and nine times. The chain employs TRBV5-1 and TRBJ2-7; no clear D gene. Germline V gene sequence: CDR1 SGHRS, CDR2 YFSETQ. V was shortened by 3 bases and J by 0 bases, with 7 bases between the two germline ends. The CDR3 contains 13 residues. The CDR3 spells CASSSASSYEQYF. The DNA of the CDR3 is TGCGCCAGCAGCTCGGCCAGCTCCTACGAGCAGTACTTC.

The sample holds a few counts of this clonotype. The genes are TRBV24-1 and TRBJ2-1; 7 bases align to TRBD2. The CDR3 has 12 amino acids. V shed 4 bases, J shed 9 bases, and the junction held 2 bases outside the gene matches. Germline V CDR1 and CDR2: KGHDR, SFDVKD. For the CDR3, the DNA is TGTGCCACCAGTGAGCCGGGAGGTGAGCAGTTCTTC. Its protein product is CATSEPGGEQFF.

Sample share makes this clonotype medium-sized. V and J are TRBV19 and TRBJ1-2, with a possible D match to TRBD1 (5 bases). The V end was cut by 7 bases, the J end by 4 bases, with 19 bases between. This CDR3 has 15 amino acids. The germline gives CDR1 LNHDA, CDR2 SQIVND (reference sequence). CDR3 in amino acids: CASTQTFRGAYGYTF. CDR3 sequence (DNA): TGTGCCAGTACCCAAACCTTCCGGGGCGCCTATGGCTACACCTTC.

As to this clonotype: This sequence may be a read error, since a much larger clone differs from it by one base. V gene TRBV5-5 combines with J gene TRBJ1-1, with D perhaps TRBD1 (5 bases). Germline lookup yields CDR1 SGHKS and CDR2 YYEKEE (reference sequence). Trimming removed 3 bases from V and 1 base from J, with 13 bases in between. This CDR3 has 15 residues. CDR3 amino acids: CASSSGLLGNTEAFF. The CDR3 bases are TGTGCCAGCAGCTCGGGACTATTGGGGAACACTGAAGCTTTCTTT.

The chain carries TRBV20-1 and TRBJ1-2; D gene unclear. The germline V gene encodes CDR1 DFQATT and CDR2 SNEGSKA (reference sequence). V lost 3 bases and J lost 5, with 10 bases in between. The CDR3 runs 12 residues. CDR3 DNA: TGCAGTGCTAGGGCAGGAGCTTATGGCTACACCTTC. This translates into CSARAGAYGYTF.

The chain carries TRBV5-1 and TRBJ2-7; 7 bases are a match to TRBD2. CDR3 length equals 14 residues. V trimming: 4 bases; J trimming: 2 bases; junction bases outside the gene matches: 6. Per the germline V gene, CDR1 is SGHRS and CDR2 is YFSETQ. In nucleotides, the CDR3 is TGCGCCAGCAGCAAGGCCGGGACTACCTACGAGCAGTACTTC. This codes for CASSKAGTTYEQYF.

The rearrangement uses TRBV10-2 and TRBJ1-6; 7 bases are a match to TRBD1. The germline gives CDR1 WSHSY, CDR2 SAAADI. J was trimmed by 6 bases and V by 5 bases; bases with no gene match: 4. The CDR3 runs to 14 residues. The CDR3 sequence is CASSLTGVNSPLHF. The CDR3 bases are TGCGCCAGCAGTCTTACAGGGGTTAATTCACCCCTCCACTTT.

The rearrangement links TRBV7-9 to TRBJ1-1, with D perhaps matching TRBD1 (6 bases). The CDR3 runs 11 residues. V was cut by 8 bases and J by 5 bases, with 9 bases left in between. Germline V gene sequence: CDR1 SEHNR, CDR2 FQNEAQ (reference sequence). The CDR3 loop reads CASEQGTEAFF. CDR3 DNA: TGTGCCAGCGAGCAGGGGACTGAAGCTTTCTTT.

The chain carries TRBV20-1 and TRBJ2-3; a weak D match, TRBD1 (6 bases). Trimming left V 6 bases short and J 6 bases short, with 25 bases between. The CDR3 is made up of 16 amino acids. The germline V gene encodes CDR1 DFQATT and CDR2 SNEGSKA (reference sequence). Here the CDR3 DNA reads TGCAGTGCCCTTTTAGTCGGGCAGGGGATATCGGATACGCAGTATTTT. This translates into CSALLVGQGISDTQYF.

This clonotype is judged medium-sized (0.01 to 0.1%). The V call is TRBV6-1, the J call TRBJ1-1; D perhaps matches TRBD1 (5 bases). CDR3 size: 13 residues. Looked up from germline, CDR1 is MNHNS and CDR2 is SASEGT. Trimming removed 11 bases at V and 0 bases at J, with 13 bases between. CDR3 nucleotide sequence: TGTGCCGGAACGGGGCATATGAACACTGAAGCTTTCTTT. This codes for CAGTGHMNTEAFF.

This clonotype was detected only a few times. V gene TRBV5-1 combines with J gene TRBJ2-5; 7 bases match TRBD2. There are 14 residues in the CDR3. With V trimmed by 1 base and J by 2 bases, 2 bases remained unmatched. The germline gives CDR1 SGHRS, CDR2 YFSETQ. In DNA form, the CDR3 reads TGCGCCAGCAGCTTGAACGGGAGGCAAGAGACCCAGTACTTC. Its protein product is CASSLNGRQETQYF.

As concerns this clonotype: One base away lies a much larger clone, so this may be a sequencing read error. This chain's CDR3 is CASSEEGGRYKKLFF. The CDR3, as DNA: TGTGCCAGCAGTGAAGAGGGGGGAAGGTATAAAAAACTGTTTTTT. This chain connects TRBV6-1 to TRBJ1-4; weak D call: TRBD1 (6 bases). Germline CDR1 MNHNS, CDR2 SASEGT. There are 15 residues in the CDR3. V lost 1 base and J lost 9, with 15 bases in between.

In its sample, this clonotype is medium-sized. The chain employs TRBV6-2 or TRBV6-3 and TRBJ1-2; 7 positions match TRBD1. This CDR3 region has 13 residues. V trimming: 4 bases; J trimming: 2 bases; junction bases outside the gene matches: 1. Looked up from germline, CDR1 is MNHEY and CDR2 is SVGEGT. The CDR3 DNA reads TGTGCCAGCAGTTCGGGACAGAACTATGGCTACACCTTC. Its translation is CASSSGQNYGYTF.

The CDR3 region is CASSPWWRDGYNEQFF. The CDR3 nucleotides read TGTGCCAGCAGTCCCTGGTGGCGGGATGGCTACAATGAGCAGTTCTTC. This chain links TRBV28 with TRBJ2-1, with D possibly being TRBD2 (6 bases). V lost 5 bases, J lost 3 bases, and 17 bases lay in between. The CDR3 runs 16 residues. Germline V CDR1 and CDR2: MDHEN, SYDVKM.

CDR3 amino acids: CSARVPGKWNEQFF. CDR3 nucleotides: TGCAGTGCTAGAGTACCGGGAAAGTGGAATGAGCAGTTCTTC. This chain joins TRBV20-1 and TRBJ2-1, with D tentatively TRBD2 (5 bases). Trimming left V 1 base short and J 7 bases short, with 14 bases between. The CDR3 spans 14 residues. Germline CDR1 is DFQATT and CDR2 is SNEGSKA (reference sequence).

The chain uses TRBV5-5 and TRBJ2-2; 7 bases are shared with TRBD2. V was pared by 5 bases and J by 2 bases, with 6 bases of the junction left unmatched. Looked up from germline, CDR1 is SGHKS and CDR2 is YYEKEE (reference sequence). The length of the CDR3 is 15 residues. DNA of the CDR3: TGTGCCAGCAGGGGGCTAGCGGTAAACACCGGGGAGCTGTTTTTT. It translates to CASRGLAVNTGELFF.

In its sample, this clonotype was seen once. In this CDR3 the conserved last residue, phenylalanine or tryptophan, is missing, so a read error is likely. The chain carries TRBV5-5 and TRBJ2-5, with D unclear. V was pared by 1 base and J by 3 bases, with 10 bases between. Germline V gives CDR1 SGHKS, CDR2 YYEKEE (reference sequence). This CDR3 region has 14 residues. For the CDR3, the DNA is TGTGCCAGCAGCTTGTCGGCATTAGAAGAGACCCAGTACCTC. Residues: CASSLSALEETQYL.

The chain employs TRBV25-1 and TRBJ1-3; the D is unclear. The germline V and J ends were trimmed by 3 bases and 2 bases, with 2 bases remaining between them. The CDR3 spans 12 residues. Per the germline V gene, CDR1 is MGHDK and CDR2 is SYGVNS. This CDR3 reads CASSDPGNTIYF. Here the CDR3 DNA reads TGTGCCAGCAGTGACCCTGGAAACACCATATATTTT.

The chain has TRBV5-1 and TRBJ1-2, with 7 bases matching TRBD1. The CDR3 contains 14 residues. Germline CDR1 and CDR2: SGHRS and YFSETQ. The V segment lost 4 bases and the J segment 4 bases; nucleotides outside the gene matches: 7. The chain's CDR3 is CASSPTGPLYGYTF. The CDR3 DNA reads TGCGCCAGCAGCCCGACAGGGCCCCTCTATGGCTACACCTTC.

This clonotype is medium-sized within its sample. This chain connects TRBV6-1 to TRBJ2-7; D unresolved. CDR1 and CDR2 from the germline V gene are MNHNS and SASEGT. The V end was cut by 2 bases, the J end by 3 bases, with 8 bases between. The CDR3 extends over 13 amino acids. The CDR3 sequence: CASSEQSGYEQYF. CDR3 sequence (DNA): TGTGCCAGCAGTGAACAGAGTGGCTACGAGCAGTACTTC.

By share, this clonotype counts as medium-sized. This chain links TRBV27 with TRBJ2-3; no firm D call. The CDR3 spans 13 residues. The germline V gene encodes CDR1 MNHEY and CDR2 SMNVEV (reference sequence). V shed 3 bases and J shed 2 bases, with 6 bases lying between them. The CDR3 bases are TGTGCCAGCAGTTTCCCTAACACAGATACGCAGTATTTT. It encodes CASSFPNTDTQYF.

This clonotype was seen more than once but under ten times. V is TRBV5-4 and J is TRBJ2-7, with D possibly matching TRBD2 (6 bases). Germline loops: CDR1 SGHNT, CDR2 YYREEE (reference sequence). The CDR3 sequence is 14 residues long. V was clipped by 2 bases and J by 0 bases, with 9 bases between them. In DNA, the CDR3 is TGTGCCAGCAGCTTCTCGGGGGACTCCTACGAGCAGTACTTC. Its translation is CASSFSGDSYEQYF.

This clonotype was seen a few times. V is TRBV20-1 and J is TRBJ1-5; D remains unclear. Germline assignment: CDR1 DFQATT and CDR2 SNEGSKA (reference sequence). V shed 0 bases and J shed 4 bases, with 4 bases lying between them. This CDR3 comprises 12 residues. The CDR3 sequence: CSAREQNQPQHF. The CDR3 bases are TGCAGTGCTAGAGAGCAGAATCAGCCCCAGCATTTT.

There are a few counts of this clonotype. The chain is built from TRBV11-3 and TRBJ2-1; D remains unclear. The CDR3 spans 14 residues. CDR1 and CDR2 (germline): SGHNT, YENEEA. Trimming stripped 5 bases from V and 9 bases from J, with 17 bases between. CDR3 bases: TGTGCCAGCAGCCCCCTATCCCGTTCGGCTGAGCAGTTCTTC. Translation: CASSPLSRSAEQFF.

The rearrangement uses TRBV2 and TRBJ1-5, with D perhaps matching TRBD1 (6 bases). V was cut by 6 bases and J by 5 bases, with 11 bases left in between. Germline CDR1 is SNHLY and CDR2 is FYNNEI. The CDR3 loop spans 13 amino acids. The CDR3 loop is CASRLTGDQPQHF. In DNA, the CDR3 is TGTGCCAGCAGGTTGACAGGAGATCAGCCCCAGCATTTT.

This clonotype was seen only once. V and J are TRBV6-1 and TRBJ2-1, with TRBD2 identical over 15 bases. V was pared by 3 bases and J by 7 bases, with 7 bases of the junction left unmatched. CDR1 is MNHNS and CDR2 is SASEGT in the germline V gene. The length of the CDR3 is 17 residues. The CDR3 sequence is CASSDFRTSGRGNEQFF. The CDR3 DNA reads as TGTGCCAGCAGTGACTTCAGGACTAGCGGGAGGGGTAATGAGCAGTTCTTC.

This clonotype ranks as medium-sized. The chain employs TRBV19 and TRBJ2-5, with TRBD1 identical over 7 bases. CDR1 and CDR2 from the germline V gene are LNHDA and SQIVND (reference sequence). V trimming: 2 bases; J trimming: 5 bases; junction bases outside the gene matches: 5. There are 14 residues in the CDR3. The DNA of the CDR3 is TGTGCCAGTAGTATAACAGGGGTTGGGGAGACCCAGTACTTC. Its protein product is CASSITGVGETQYF.